Shown below are 23 T cell receptor beta chains from a single sample sequenced in a study of spatial heterogeneity in lung cancer. Study conclusions and caveats: Mutation tallies in tumors tracked expanded intratumoral alpha and beta TCR counts.

A single record per CDR3 protein comes from TCRdb applying MiXCR to the 5' RACE reads. The sample shows some 10,000 distinct CDR3 sequences, about 13% of them seen only once. Their antigens are not known. This sample's time point: sample taken at primary tumor resection. Source: lung tumor tissue, taken at surgery. These receptors all stem from a male donor with early-stage non-small cell lung cancer.

The gene calls are TRBV18 and TRBJ1-1; D is perhaps TRBD1 (5 bases). This CDR3 contains 16 residues. V was shortened by 3 bases and J by 11 bases, with 25 bases between the two germline ends. Germline V gene lookup returns CDR1 KGHSH and CDR2 LQKENI. CDR3 bases: TGTGCCAGCTCACCTAATACCGGCCTGAGGTCGGGGGGGGCTTTCTTT. This sequence encodes CASSPNTGLRSGGAFF.

The rearrangement links TRBV5-6 to TRBJ1-2; D is unclear. Germline V CDR1 and CDR2: SGHDT, YYEEEE. V dropped 0 bases and J dropped 7 bases, with 7 bases sitting between them. The length of the CDR3 is 12 residues. The CDR3 coding sequence is TGTGCCAGCAGCTTGGGCCCCGGTGGCTACACCTTC. The encoded protein is CASSLGPGGYTF.

The gene calls are TRBV6-2 or TRBV6-3 and TRBJ2-7; 9 bases align to TRBD1. V gave up 2 bases and J gave up 1 base; unmatched junction bases: 6. Germline CDR1 is MNHEY and CDR2 is SVGEGT. This CDR3 spans 16 amino acids. The CDR3 region has the DNA TGTGCCAGCAGTTACGGTCTTGGGACAGGGTCCTACGAGCAGTACTTC. Amino acid sequence: CASSYGLGTGSYEQYF.

Points on this clonotype: The final CDR3 position lacks the conserved phenylalanine or tryptophan, pointing to a likely read error. The rearrangement uses TRBV3-1 and TRBJ2-5; D unresolved. The CDR3 sequence is 11 residues long. V was pared by 3 bases and J by 4 bases, with 3 bases between. Germline V lookup: CDR1 LGHDT, CDR2 YNNKEL (reference sequence). The chain's CDR3 is CASSQRETQYI. The CDR3 coding sequence is TGTGCCAGCAGCCAGCGAGAGACCCAGTACATC.

This clonotype has at least ten counts. The chain carries TRBV20-1 and TRBJ2-1; possible D gene TRBD2, 6 bases. The CDR3 runs to 16 residues. Germline V gene sequence: CDR1 DFQATT, CDR2 SNEGSKA (reference sequence). V dropped 0 bases and J dropped 0 bases, with 12 bases sitting between them. CDR3 protein: CSARDPGGLSYNEQFF. The CDR3, as DNA: TGCAGTGCTAGAGATCCCGGGGGACTCTCCTACAATGAGCAGTTCTTC.

The rearrangement links TRBV27 to TRBJ2-1; D not certain. Trimming stripped 3 bases from V and 7 bases from J, with 10 bases between. Germline V lookup: CDR1 MNHEY, CDR2 SMNVEV (reference sequence). This CDR3 is built from 13 residues. CDR3 DNA sequence: TGTGCCAGCAGTTTTTCCATCGCGAATGAGCAGTTCTTC. This sequence encodes CASSFSIANEQFF.

This clonotype was picked up a small number of times. This chain links TRBV2 with TRBJ1-5, with 8 bases identical to TRBD1. J was trimmed by 3 bases and V by 4 bases; bases with no gene match: 11. The CDR3 sequence is 17 residues long. Germline V lookup: CDR1 SNHLY, CDR2 FYNNEI. The CDR3 DNA follows: TGTGCCAGCAGTGGAACTTTGGGACAGGCGATCAATCAGCCCCAGCATTTT. Residues: CASSGTLGQAINQPQHF. The full variable domain, in which reference TRBV2 and TRBJ1-5 provide the parts outside the CDR3, is EPEVTQTPSHQVTQMGQEVILRCVPISNHLYFYWYRQILGQKVEFLVSFYNNEISEKSEIFDDQFSVERPDGSNFTLKIRSTKLEDSAMYFCASSGTLGQAINQPQHFGDGTRLSIL.

This clonotype was observed a few times. The chain uses TRBV5-1 and TRBJ1-2, with D perhaps TRBD1 (5 bases). The CDR3 has 15 amino acids. Trimming left V 1 base short and J 3 bases short, with 13 bases between. In germline, CDR1 is SGHRS, CDR2 YFSETQ. The DNA for the CDR3 is TGCGCCAGCAGCTTGACGAGGGGTGATGACTATGGCTACACCTTC. It yields the protein CASSLTRGDDYGYTF.

The chain combines TRBV7-2 with TRBJ1-4; tentative D call: TRBD1 (6 bases). The CDR3 sequence is 14 residues long. Per germline, CDR1 SGHTA and CDR2 FQGNSA. Trimming removed 5 bases at V and 7 bases at J, with 14 bases between. CDR3 sequence reads: CASSPGHQSEKLFF. CDR3 DNA: TGTGCCAGCAGCCCGGGACACCAGAGTGAAAAACTGTTTTTT.

This clonotype appeared a few times. The J gene is TRBJ1-1, the V gene TRBV29-1; perhaps TRBD1 as D (6 bases). Germline CDR1 and CDR2: SQVTM and ANQGSEA. The ends were cut back, 7 bases at V and 0 bases at J, with 9 bases in the middle. The CDR3 sequence is 12 residues long. CDR3 DNA sequence: TGCAGCGCCGGACAGCTGAACACTGAAGCTTTCTTT. It translates to CSAGQLNTEAFF. Full variable domain (rest looked up from reference TRBV29-1 and TRBJ1-1): SAVISQKPSRDICQRGTSLTIQCQVDSQVTMMFWYRQQPGQSLTLIATANQGSEATYESGFVIDKFPISRPNLTFSTLTVSNMSPEDSSIYLCSAGQLNTEAFFGQGTRLTVV.

The chain joins TRBV27 to TRBJ2-1; 13 bases fit TRBD2. After removal of 6 bases from V and 12 bases from J, the junction contained 8 bases not matched to a gene. Germline V lookup: CDR1 MNHEY, CDR2 SMNVEV (reference sequence). CDR3 length equals 14 residues. DNA of the CDR3: TGTGCCAGCAGCTTACTAGCGGGGGGGCCTCGGCAGTTCTTC. This encodes CASSLLAGGPRQFF.

This clonotype was counted a few times. The chain couples TRBV19 to TRBJ1-3; D may be TRBD1 (5 bases). The CDR3 runs 16 residues. Germline assignment: CDR1 LNHDA and CDR2 SQIVND (reference sequence). Between the trimmed V and J ends, which lost 5 bases and 0 bases, there was a span of 14 bases. The DNA of the CDR3 is TGTGCCAGTAGTCCCCAGACAGCAGACTCTGGAAACACCATATATTTT. It translates to CASSPQTADSGNTIYF.

The V gene is TRBV20-1, the J gene TRBJ1-5; 7 positions agree with TRBD1. The trim removed 0 bases at V and 4 bases at J, leaving 3 bases unmatched. Per the germline V gene, CDR1 is DFQATT and CDR2 is SNEGSKA (reference sequence). CDR3 length: 14 residues. The CDR3 loop reads CSAREGGANQPQHF. The CDR3 DNA sequence: TGCAGTGCTAGAGAAGGGGGCGCGAATCAGCCCCAGCATTTT.

The sample holds many counts of this clonotype. CDR3 nucleotide sequence: TGTGCCTGGAGTGTCGGACGGACCTATGGCTACACCTTC. It codes for CAWSVGRTYGYTF. The chain is built from TRBV30 and TRBJ1-2; D unresolved. Germline assignment: CDR1 GTSNPN and CDR2 SVGIG (reference sequence). This CDR3 spans 13 amino acids. V was pared by 0 bases and J by 4 bases, with 9 bases between.

This clonotype was recorded many times. The rearrangement joins TRBV6-1 to TRBJ1-4, with 7 positions matching TRBD1. The V and J ends lost 4 bases and 8 bases, in that order; junction bases with no gene match: 10. The germline gives CDR1 MNHNS, CDR2 SASEGT. The CDR3 sequence is 15 residues long. The CDR3 reads CASSGGQGVWEKLFF. The CDR3 DNA is TGTGCCAGCAGTGGTGGGCAGGGGGTCTGGGAAAAACTGTTTTTT.

This clonotype was seen only a few times. V gene TRBV30 combines with J gene TRBJ1-2, with no clear D. The V and J ends lost 0 bases and 7 bases respectively, with 6 bases between them. CDR3 length: 11 amino acids. The germline V gene encodes CDR1 GTSNPN and CDR2 SVGIG (reference sequence). The CDR3 loop is CAWSVYLGYTF. CDR3 nucleotides: TGTGCCTGGAGTGTCTACCTTGGCTACACCTTC.

This clonotype has just a few counts. This sequence joins TRBV6-1 and TRBJ2-4; weak D call: TRBD1 (5 bases). V lost 3 bases to trimming and J lost 9 bases, with 12 bases between them. This CDR3 is built from 13 residues. The germline gives CDR1 MNHNS, CDR2 SASEGT. CDR3 sequence: CASSDLQGGIQYF. CDR3 coding DNA: TGTGCCAGCAGTGATCTGCAGGGCGGCATTCAGTACTTC.

V and J are TRBV7-2 and TRBJ2-7; 9 bases match TRBD2. The CDR3 covers 15 residues. In germline, CDR1 is SGHTA, CDR2 FQGNSA. Unmatched junction bases numbered 5, after V lost 1 base and J lost 4 bases. CDR3 region: CASSLGSGGPYEQYF. The CDR3 nucleotides are TGTGCCAGCAGCTTAGGCAGCGGGGGGCCATACGAGCAGTACTTC.

This clonotype was seen repeatedly, ten times or more. CDR3 region: CSARGTSAISSYEQYF. The CDR3 DNA sequence: TGCAGTGCTAGAGGGACTAGCGCCATTAGCTCCTACGAGCAGTACTTC. The chain couples TRBV20-1 to TRBJ2-7; 9 bases line up with TRBD2. The V gene's germline CDR1 is DFQATT and CDR2 SNEGSKA (reference sequence). The V and J ends lost 1 base and 0 bases, in that order; junction bases with no gene match: 7. CDR3 length equals 16 residues.

V and J are TRBV7-8 and TRBJ2-3; 8 positions match TRBD2. Germline assignment: CDR1 SGHVS and CDR2 FQNEAQ. With 5 bases clipped from V and 0 bases from J, the junction kept 7 bases outside the gene matches. The CDR3 runs to 16 residues. As DNA, the CDR3 is TGTGCCAGCAGCCTATTAGCGGGAAAGAGCACAGATACGCAGTATTTT. It specifies CASSLLAGKSTDTQYF.

This clonotype appeared a few times. The chain is built from TRBV5-1 and TRBJ2-1; 7 nucleotides agree with TRBD1. The V segment lost 0 bases and the J segment 9 bases; nucleotides outside the gene matches: 9. Germline V gene sequence: CDR1 SGHRS, CDR2 YFSETQ. This CDR3 comprises 15 residues. The CDR3 region is CASSLAVTGRGEQFF. As DNA, the CDR3 is TGCGCCAGCAGCTTGGCTGTGACAGGGCGAGGTGAGCAGTTCTTC.

The rearrangement uses TRBV28 and TRBJ1-3; D perhaps matches TRBD1 (6 bases). Trimming removed 7 bases from V and 2 bases from J, with 12 bases in between. The CDR3 extends over 14 amino acids. Germline lookup yields CDR1 MDHEN and CDR2 SYDVKM. Written as DNA, the CDR3 is TGTGCCAGCAACCGGGGGCTACCTGGAAACACCATATATTTT. Translated, it gives CASNRGLPGNTIYF.

The J gene is TRBJ1-2, the V gene TRBV20-1, with D possibly matching TRBD1 (5 bases). CDR3 size: 16 residues. The V gene's germline CDR1 is DFQATT and CDR2 SNEGSKA (reference sequence). Trimming removed 5 bases at V and 3 bases at J, with 22 bases between. The CDR3 DNA sequence: TGCAGTGCTCGGACAAGCCAGGGAAGCGGAGACTATGGCTACACCTTC. It translates to CSARTSQGSGDYGYTF.